This T cell receptor beta chain appears in the sequencing data of a study of CXCR3-negative and CXCR3-positive naive CD8 T cells. Overall study context: Libraries each contributed about 1.5 +/- 0.3 million TRB reads, for around 150 million in total.

Germline V CDR1 and CDR2: MDHEN, SYDVKM. This CDR3 comprises 14 residues. Libraries of TRB cDNA were made by 5' RACE and carried UMIs. After re-calling the 5' RACE reads, TCRdb lists one entry per CDR3 protein, DNA absent. The sample has about 53,000 distinct CDR3 sequences, and its top ten clones hold approximately 0.43%. Broader study findings: Naive subsets had comparable surface CD5; TCR strength was inferred from TRB CDR3 properties. Memory CD8+ cells showed much lower diversity, while both naive subsets displayed comparably high diversity. Naive cells used TRBV-TRBJ genes in much the same way whether CXCR3-negative or CXCR3-positive; memory cells did not.

On this clonotype: Its target is not known.

The chain has TRBV28 and TRBJ2-2; TCRdb lists TRBD2, though no DNA is available to test this call. The TCR originated in a human donor in good health. Some clones in this sample may be carry-over from other donors' samples. The specimen was naive CXCR3- CD8+ T cells from blood. Subset of the sample: CD45RO-CCR7+CD27+CD95- naive CD8+ T cells lacking CXCR3 (TNR3-). The chain's CDR3 is CASSSGLNTGELFF. The whole variable domain, remainder taken from reference TRBV28 and TRBJ2-2, is DVKVTQSSRYLVKRTGEKVFLECVQDMDHENMFWYRQDPGLGLRLIYFSYDVKMKEKGDIPEGYSVSREKKERFSLILESASTNQTSMYLCASSSGLNTGELFFGEGSRLTVL.